This is a list of T cell receptor beta chains from one sample in a study of cytomegalovirus exposure and HLA in healthy donors. Assay: immunoSEQ multiplex PCR; the TCRdb copy retains only in-frame clones and omits some. The sample carries under 200,000 clones, roughly 80% recorded once. The specimen was PBMCs. The receptor set was obtained from a male donor in good health and CMV-seropositive. Each CDR3 is given with its conserved first and last residue. The order of the fields is V gene, clone size, CDR3 length, D gene, J gene, CDR3 protein, CDR3 DNA. D genes are given only for firm matches. Clone size is given for some rows only: seen once, a few or many times, or a class if the clone is expanded.

V: TRBV29-1; size: .; length: 13; D: .; J: TRBJ1-1; CDR3: CSARAFMNTEAFF; DNA: TGCAGCGCCAGGGCGTTCATGAACACTGAAGCTTTCTTT
V: TRBV2; size: few; length: 16; D: .; J: TRBJ2-6; CDR3: CASSAAGGSGANGLTF; DNA: TGTGCCAGCAGTGCGGCAGGCGGCTCTGGGGCCAACGGCCTGACTTTC
V: TRBV6-5; size: .; length: 15; D: .; J: TRBJ2-6; CDR3: CASSSTGSGANGLTF; DNA: TGTGCCAGCAGCTCTACAGGGAGCGGGGCCAACGGCCTGACTTTC
V: TRBV4-1; size: .; length: 17; D: .; J: TRBJ1-5; CDR3: CASSQNLVLVSNQPQHF; DNA: TGCGCCAGCAGCCAAAATTTGGTACTGGTTAGCAATCAGCCCCAGCATTTT
V: TRBV2; size: .; length: 12; D: .; J: TRBJ1-2; CDR3: CASTASNYGYTF; DNA: TGTGCCAGTACTGCATCTAACTATGGCTACACCTTC
V: TRBV28; size: .; length: 15; D: TRBD2; J: TRBJ2-3; CDR3: CASSFLLADTDTQYF; DNA: TGTGCCAGCAGTTTCCTTCTAGCGGACACAGATACGCAGTATTTT
V: TRBV11-2; size: .; length: 15; D: .; J: TRBJ2-2; CDR3: CASRPGGREAGELFF; DNA: TGTGCCAGCAGACCAGGGGGGCGCGAGGCCGGGGAGCTGTTTTTT
V: TRBV5-1; size: .; length: 15; D: TRBD1; J: TRBJ1-1; CDR3: CASSLGQGPWAEAFF; DNA: TGCGCCAGCAGCTTGGGACAGGGCCCTTGGGCTGAAGCTTTCTTT
V: TRBV5-1; size: .; length: 15; D: TRBD1; J: TRBJ1-4; CDR3: CASSTGQGVYEKLFF; DNA: TGCGCCAGCAGCACTGGACAGGGAGTTTATGAAAAACTGTTTTTT
V: TRBV7-8; size: few; length: 17; D: TRBD1; J: TRBJ1-2; CDR3: CASSYHGTGATTYGYTF; DNA: TGTGCCAGCAGCTATCACGGGACAGGGGCAACTACCTATGGCTACACCTTC